These 2 T cell receptor beta chains were sequenced from one sample in a study of T cells after yellow fever vaccination. TCRdb reanalysed the 5' RACE reads using MiXCR and keeps one entry per CDR3 protein. The sample holds around 230,000 distinct CDR3 sequences, roughly 6.8% seen once. The sequences come from CD4+ T cells sorted from PBMCs, collected on the day of the yellow fever booster vaccination. The origin of the receptors is a man in his thirties or forties who received the YFV17D yellow fever vaccine.

At least ten counts were recorded for this clonotype. The V and J genes are TRBV7-2 and TRBJ2-1; TRBD1 matches 9 bases. Trimming cost V 5 bases and J 2 bases; bases outside gene matches: 1. This CDR3 contains 14 residues. Germline loops: CDR1 SGHTA, CDR2 FQGNSA. The CDR3 DNA reads as TGTGCCAGCAGCCGACAGGGGGCCTACAATGAGCAGTTCTTC. As protein: CASSRQGAYNEQFF.

There are many counts of this clonotype. The chain uses TRBV2 and TRBJ2-3; 11 bases match TRBD2. Germline V CDR1 and CDR2: SNHLY, FYNNEI. This CDR3 is 16 amino acids long. Unmatched junction bases numbered 8, after V lost 6 bases and J lost 3 bases. CDR3 sequence: CASRHPTSGRTDTQYF. The CDR3 DNA reads TGTGCCAGCAGACACCCTACTAGCGGGAGAACAGATACGCAGTATTTT.